This TCR beta chain appears in the sequencing data of a study of T cell changes during pregnancy in multiple sclerosis. Germline lookup yields CDR1 MNHNS and CDR2 SASEGT. CDR3 length equals 14 residues. The V and J ends lost 4 bases and 7 bases, in that order; junction bases with no gene match: 4. Profiled with immunoSEQ multiplex PCR; TCRdb holds only in-frame clones, not every one. This sample has about 36,000 clones, with 90% to 95% found just once. The sequencing used CD4+ T cells from peripheral blood mononuclear cells, collected in the second trimester of pregnancy. The source of this sequence is a female donor in good health, enrolled as a control in a pregnancy study. The chain uses TRBV6-1 and TRBJ1-2; 12 positions match TRBD1. The CDR3 protein is CASSAGQGAAGYTF. CDR3 nucleotides: TGTGCCAGCAGTGCGGGACAGGGGGCCGCTGGCTACACCTTC.